The 5 T cell receptor beta chains presented below share a single source sample, sequenced in a study of blood T cell repertoires in COVID-19. TCRdb keeps only in-frame clones here, not all; method: immunoSEQ multiplex PCR. Of some 190,000 clones listed, roughly nine tenths are singletons. Sequenced material: peripheral blood. These receptors came from a man in his thirties or forties with acute or convalescent COVID-19.

V usage is TRBV19 and J usage is TRBJ1-5; a possible D gene is TRBD1 (5 bases). V was trimmed by 7 bases and J by 5 bases, leaving 15 bases between them. This CDR3 has 14 amino acids. Germline V lookup: CDR1 LNHDA, CDR2 SQIVND (reference sequence). CDR3 DNA: TGTGCCAGTACCCTGGCTAGGGGTGATCAGCCCCAGCATTTT. It specifies CASTLARGDQPQHF. Filled out from reference TRBV19 and TRBJ1-5, the complete variable domain reads DGGITQSPKYLFRKEGQNVTLSCEQNLNHDAMYWYRQDPGQGLRLIYYSQIVNDFQKGDIAEGYSVSREKKESFPLTVTSAQKNPTAFYLCASTLARGDQPQHFGDGTRLSIL.

The gene calls are TRBV19 and TRBJ2-7; D uncertain. V shed 4 bases and J shed 6 bases, with 16 bases lying between them. CDR1 is LNHDA and CDR2 is SQIVND in the germline V gene (reference sequence). The CDR3 contains 14 residues. The CDR3 is CASSTVFQVGEQYF. The DNA for the CDR3 is TGTGCCAGTAGTACTGTTTTCCAGGTCGGCGAGCAGTACTTC.

The chain employs TRBV3-1 (or the pseudogene TRBV3-2) and TRBJ2-1; D possibly corresponds to TRBD2 (6 bases). Per germline, CDR1 LGHDT and CDR2 YNNKEL (reference sequence). The V gene lost 2 bases and the J gene lost 4 bases, with 18 bases spanning the gap. The CDR3 totals 17 residues. The CDR3 region has the DNA TGTGCCAGCAGCCAAAGGTATGTCGGGACTTCTTACAATGAGCAGTTCTTC. Its protein is CASSQRYVGTSYNEQFF.

V is TRBV9 and J is TRBJ2-1; the match to TRBD2 covers 13 bases. V was pared by 4 bases and J by 2 bases, with 9 bases of the junction left unmatched. CDR3 length: 18 amino acids. Germline V gene lookup returns CDR1 SGDLS and CDR2 YYNGEE. The CDR3 sequence is CASSLRTSGSRTYNEQFF. CDR3 nucleotides: TGTGCCAGCAGCCTCCGGACTAGCGGGAGTAGGACCTACAATGAGCAGTTCTTC.

The rearrangement uses TRBV10-1 and TRBJ2-7; 12 bases are shared with TRBD2. Germline CDR1 WNHNN, CDR2 SYGVQD (reference sequence). J gave up 3 bases and V 5 bases, and 5 bases lay outside the gene matches. The CDR3 covers 15 residues. The CDR3 is CASSSGLAGYYEQYF. The CDR3 DNA reads as TGCGCCAGCAGTAGCGGACTAGCGGGGTACTACGAGCAGTACTTC.